These 14 T cell receptor beta chains originate from one sample sequenced in a study of T cells in Graves' hyperthyroidism and ophthalmopathy. Regions amplified from RNA transcripts were the TCR beta CDR3 regions. HTBI primers drove first-round RT-PCR of the TCR CDR3. TCRdb called the multiplex PCR reads again in MiXCR, with one record for every CDR3 protein. Of over 650,000 distinct CDR3 sequences listed, roughly 17% are singletons. The sequenced material came from blood. These receptors were collected from a man between 18 and 35 years old with Graves' hyperthyroidism.

This chain links TRBV27 with TRBJ2-2; 16 nucleotides match TRBD2. Germline V gene lookup returns CDR1 MNHEY and CDR2 SMNVEV (reference sequence). Trimming took 1 base from V and 6 from J; bases not matched to a gene: 17. The CDR3 loop spans 22 amino acids. The CDR3 is CASSLYGAGLAGGPSKSGELFF. CDR3 nucleotides: TGTGCCAGCAGTTTATATGGGGCGGGACTAGCGGGAGGGCCGTCGAAATCCGGGGAGCTGTTTTTT.

This clonotype was detected many times. The CDR3 DNA reads TGTGCCAGCAGTTCCCCGTTAGAGGCCGGGGATACGCAGTATTTT. This translates into CASSSPLEAGDTQYF. The rearrangement links TRBV28 to TRBJ2-3; D is ambiguous. In germline, CDR1 is MDHEN, CDR2 SYDVKM. CDR3 length: 15 residues. Trimming removed 4 bases at V and 6 bases at J, with 17 bases between.

This clonotype has a handful of counts. The V call is TRBV4-1, the J call TRBJ2-5; 13 bases line up with TRBD2. Germline V CDR1 and CDR2: MGHRA, YSYEKL. V shed 0 bases, J shed 5 bases, and the junction held 6 bases outside the gene matches. The CDR3 length is 17 residues. CDR3 nucleotides: TGCGCCAGCAGCCAAGATGAGGGACTAGCGGGACGGGAGACCCAGTACTTC. This sequence encodes CASSQDEGLAGRETQYF.

The sample holds many counts of this clonotype. J is TRBJ2-1 and V is TRBV2; D possibly matches TRBD1 or TRBD2 (6 bases each). With 8 bases removed from V and 6 bases from J, the gap between germline ends came to 26 bases. Germline CDR1 SNHLY, CDR2 FYNNEI. CDR3 length: 17 residues. The CDR3 reads CASGGQASRMFANEQFF. For the CDR3, the DNA is TGTGCCAGCGGGGGGCAGGCGAGCAGGATGTTTGCCAATGAGCAGTTCTTC.

The chain joins TRBV7-9 to TRBJ1-4, with 10 positions matching TRBD1. With V trimmed by 4 bases and J by 2 bases, 4 bases remained unmatched. CDR3 size: 16 residues. Germline loops: CDR1 SEHNR, CDR2 FQNEAQ (reference sequence). The CDR3 here is CASSSPGQGTNEKLFF. CDR3 bases: TGTGCCAGCAGCTCTCCGGGACAGGGGACTAATGAAAAACTGTTTTTT.

This clonotype came up many times. The rearrangement links TRBV7-2 to TRBJ2-7, with D maybe TRBD1 (5 bases). Deletions cut 3 bases from V and 2 bases from J, with 11 bases between. Germline V gene lookup returns CDR1 SGHTA and CDR2 FQGNSA. This CDR3 comprises 14 residues. The CDR3 here is CASSFSQGTYEQYF. DNA for the CDR3: TGTGCCAGCAGCTTTAGTCAGGGAACCTACGAGCAGTACTTC.

This clonotype was detected ten times or more. This chain's CDR3 is CASSPTQNTEAFF. The CDR3 DNA follows: TGTGCCAGCTCACCAACACAGAACACTGAAGCTTTCTTT. This rearrangement joins TRBV18 to TRBJ1-1; D uncertain. Trimming cost V 2 bases and J 1 base, with 5 bases left between them. CDR3 length equals 13 residues. CDR1 KGHSH and CDR2 LQKENI come from the germline V gene.

The chain employs TRBV29-1 and TRBJ1-1, with unresolved D. The CDR3 loop spans 14 amino acids. V lost 4 bases and J lost 1, with 13 bases in between. Germline V gives CDR1 SQVTM, CDR2 ANQGSEA. The CDR3 region has the DNA TGCAGCGTTGTAGATTCCGGGTGGAACACTGAAGCTTTCTTT. This sequence encodes CSVVDSGWNTEAFF.

A few counts support this clonotype. The chain joins TRBV9 to TRBJ2-1, with D perhaps given as TRBD1 or TRBD2 (5 bases each). The CDR3 is 14 amino acids. V gave up 4 bases and J gave up 4 bases, with 12 bases separating them. The germline gives CDR1 SGDLS, CDR2 YYNGEE. In DNA, the CDR3 is TGTGCCAGCAGCTGGGGGTTGTCTTACAATGAGCAGTTCTTC. Protein sequence: CASSWGLSYNEQFF.

The rearrangement joins TRBV19 to TRBJ2-1; D possibly corresponds to TRBD1 (5 bases). This CDR3 spans 15 amino acids. Germline CDR1 reads LNHDA; CDR2 reads SQIVND (reference sequence). V was pared by 2 bases and J by 0 bases, with 8 bases between. The CDR3 reads CASSITDNSYNEQFF. CDR3 DNA sequence: TGTGCCAGTAGTATAACGGACAACTCCTACAATGAGCAGTTCTTC.

This clonotype came up many times. The chain carries TRBV7-3 and TRBJ2-5, with a weak D call TRBD2 (6 bases). From germline, CDR1 is SGHTA and CDR2 FQGTGA. The CDR3 spans 16 residues. V was trimmed by 4 bases and J by 4 bases, leaving 19 bases between them. CDR3 sequence reads: CASSSPLRGGLETQYF. The CDR3 DNA is TGTGCCAGCAGCTCTCCCCTTCGGGGAGGACTAGAGACCCAGTACTTC.

This chain uses TRBV14 with TRBJ2-5; TRBD1 is a possible D gene (5 bases). The V gene lost 3 bases and the J gene lost 0 bases, with 8 bases spanning the gap. The germline V gene has CDR1 SGHDN and CDR2 FVKESK. This CDR3 contains 14 residues. The CDR3 DNA follows: TGTGCCAGCAGCCACCCGGACAACCAAGAGACCCAGTACTTC. Translation gives CASSHPDNQETQYF.

The chain uses TRBV9 and TRBJ2-1; tentatively, D is TRBD1 or TRBD2 (5 bases each). Between the trimmed V and J ends, which lost 0 bases and 1 base, there was a span of 8 bases. The CDR3 length is 15 residues. Germline CDR1 reads SGDLS; CDR2 reads YYNGEE. CDR3 nucleotides: TGTGCCAGCAGCGTAGACGAGGGGTCCTACAATGAGCAGTTCTTC. This encodes CASSVDEGSYNEQFF.

This clonotype turned up a few times. V is TRBV3-1 and J is TRBJ2-1, with 11 nucleotides matching TRBD2. The CDR3 is 15 residues long. V lost 5 bases and J lost 8; bases outside the gene matches: 8. The V gene's germline CDR1 is LGHDT and CDR2 YNNKEL (reference sequence). The CDR3 sequence is CASSKGLADGHEQFF. CDR3 DNA: TGTGCCAGCAGCAAGGGACTAGCGGACGGCCATGAGCAGTTCTTC.